These T cell receptor beta chains were read from a single sample in a study of T-cell reconstitution after alpha-beta-depleted transplantation in children. TCRdb used MiXCR to reprocess the PCR reads, holding one entry per CDR3 protein. The sample consists of approximately 630,000 distinct CDR3 sequences, approximately 14% of them appearing once. The sequenced sample was PBMCs, obtained before TCRalphabeta/CD19-depleted stem cell transplant. The receptors shown here come from a girl aged 2 to 10 with congenital amegakaryocytic thrombocytopenia, due to receive a stem cell transplant. CDR3s include the opening cysteine and the closing phenylalanine or tryptophan. Each record gives: clone size, J gene, D gene, V gene, CDR3 DNA, CDR3 protein. The D gene is left open where the match is weak. Clone size is given for some rows only: seen once, a few or many times, or a class if the clone is expanded.

few | TRBJ2-2 | . | TRBV12-3/TRBV12-4 | TGTGCCAGCGTAAACACCGGGGAGCTGTTTTTT | CASVNTGELFF
. | TRBJ2-1 | . | TRBV5-1 | TGCGCCAGCAGCTTGGTTTTTGGTGGCTCCTACAATGAGCAGTTCTTC | CASSLVFGGSYNEQFF
many | TRBJ2-1 | . | TRBV7-3 | TGTGCCAGCAGCTTACGGAACCAGTACAATGAGCAGTTCTTC | CASSLRNQYNEQFF
few | TRBJ1-1 | . | TRBV10-3 | TGTGCCATCAGTGATAGTACTATTAATATTTTTAACTCGGGGAACACTGAAGCTTTCTTT | CAISDSTINIFNSGNTEAFF
many | TRBJ2-1 | . | TRBV7-2 | TGTGCCAGCAGCATCTACGGGGAAGCGCGGTACAATGAGCAGTTCTTC | CASSIYGEARYNEQFF
many | TRBJ2-3 | TRBD2 | TRBV12-3/TRBV12-4 | TGTGCCAGCAGTTGGAGTAGCGGGAGCACAGATACGCAGTATTTT | CASSWSSGSTDTQYF
. | TRBJ2-7 | . | TRBV2 | TGTGCCAGCATGCGACAGTCCTACGAGCAGTACTTC | CASMRQSYEQYF
many | TRBJ2-3 | TRBD1 | TRBV20-1 | TGCAGTGCTTCATACGACAGGGGGCGAAGCACAGATACGCAGTATTTT | CSASYDRGRSTDTQYF
many | TRBJ2-3 | . | TRBV5-1 | TGCGCCAGCAGCTTGCAGCGGAGCACAGATACGCAGTATTTT | CASSLQRSTDTQYF
many | TRBJ1-1 | . | TRBV25-1 | TGTGCCAGCAGTGGGGGTGTCATGAACACTGAAGCTTTCTTT | CASSGGVMNTEAFF
many | TRBJ2-1 | . | TRBV7-8 | TGTGCCAGCAGCTTAGTGACGAACCTCAATGAGCAGTTCTTC | CASSLVTNLNEQFF
once | TRBJ2-1 | TRBD2 | TRBV6-2/TRBV6-3 | TGTGCCAGCAGACGTAGCGGGAGTTTATTTTCTGAGCAGTTCTTC | CASRRSGSLFSEQFF
many | TRBJ2-1 | . | TRBV7-9 | TGTGCCAGCAGCTTATGGGGGAGTGAGCAGTTCTTC | CASSLWGSEQFF
many | TRBJ1-2 | . | TRBV20-1 | TGCAGTGCTAGTGGCCCCGGGACTAACTATGGCTACACCTTC | CSASGPGTNYGYTF
. | TRBJ2-1 | TRBD2 | TRBV9 | TGTGCCAGCAGCGCAGCCCCAGCGGGAAACAAAAATGAGCAGTTCTTC | CASSAAPAGNKNEQFF
. | TRBJ1-5 | . | TRBV30 | TGTGCCTGGAATGGGGGGGGCACGCAGCATTTT | CAWNGGGTQHF
. | TRBJ2-7 | . | TRBV7-2 | TGTGCCAGCAGCCCCCAGGCAGGGGAAAACGAGCAGTACTTC | CASSPQAGENEQYF
few | TRBJ1-6 | TRBD1 | TRBV14 | TGTGGACCGGGACAGGGGGCTACACCCCTCCACTTT | CGPGQGATPLHF
many | TRBJ2-3 | . | TRBV7-2 | TGTGCCAGCAGCTTCCATCCGGGGGACACAGATACGCAGTATTTT | CASSFHPGDTDTQYF
many | TRBJ2-7 | . | TRBV7-8 | TGTGCCAGCAGCCACCAGGGCTACGACTACGAGCAGTACTTC | CASSHQGYDYEQYF
. | TRBJ2-5 | . | TRBV29-1 | TGCAGCGTTGAGGTGTTCCTGGGGGAGACCCAGTACTTC | CSVEVFLGETQYF
few | TRBJ2-7 | . | TRBV11-3 | TGTGCCAGCAGCTTCGGGCATACCTACGAGCAGTACTTC | CASSFGHTYEQYF
few | TRBJ2-3 | . | TRBV11-2 | TGTGCCAGCAGCGCCCGGATCAAAGGCACAGATACGCAGTATTTT | CASSARIKGTDTQYF
. | TRBJ2-3 | . | TRBV28 | TGTGCCAGCAGGCCCCCCGCCGTTGGACCTACGCAGTATTTT | CASRPPAVGPTQYF
many | TRBJ1-5 | . | TRBV12-3/TRBV12-4 | TGTGCCAGCAGTCAGGAGGGCAATCAGCCCCAGCATTTT | CASSQEGNQPQHF
many | TRBJ2-4 | TRBD2 | TRBV5-5 | TGTGCCAGCAGCTTGGTGGTAGGGAGGGACCAAAACATTCAGTACTTC | CASSLVVGRDQNIQYF
few | TRBJ2-1 | TRBD2 | TRBV7-9 | TGTGCCAGCAGCTTGGGACTAGCGGGATCTGAGCAGTTCTTC | CASSLGLAGSEQFF
many | TRBJ1-2 | . | TRBV29-1 | TGCAGCGTTGAAGATCCCCTAACGAGGAATGGCTACACCTTC | CSVEDPLTRNGYTF
many | TRBJ2-2 | . | TRBV24-1 | TGTGCCACCAGTGACTCCCGTTTCACCGGGGAGCTGTTTTTT | CATSDSRFTGELFF
. | TRBJ2-6 | . | TRBV4-1 | TGCGCCAGCAGCCAAGATACCAGGGGCCCCTTGAGGGGGGCCAACGTCCTGACTTTC | CASSQDTRGPLRGANVLTF
many | TRBJ2-3 | TRBD2 | TRBV7-2 | TGTGCCAGCAGAACCGAGGTGGGACTAGTGTTTGATACGCAGTATTTT | CASRTEVGLVFDTQYF